The 17 T cell receptor beta chains reported below all come from one sample, sequenced in a study of cytomegalovirus exposure and HLA in healthy donors. A multiplex PCR was run with 60 Vbeta primers and 13 Jbeta primers. Here immunoSEQ multiplex PCR was the method, and the copy in TCRdb shows in-frame clones only, minus some. The profile shows some 170,000 clones, 75% to 85% of them singletons. The sequenced sample consisted of PBMCs. The source is a woman aged 18-29 years in good health and CMV-seropositive.

The chain combines TRBV6-1 with TRBJ2-3; TRBD2 matches 7 bases. V dropped 10 bases and J dropped 3; count of bases not matched to a gene: 10. The CDR3 runs 14 residues. Germline V lookup: CDR1 MNHNS, CDR2 SASEGT. Written as DNA, the CDR3 is TGTGCCACGTGGGGGGGGTTGTGGACAGATACGCAGTATTTT. Translating it yields CATWGGLWTDTQYF.

The genes are TRBV5-6 and TRBJ2-7; a weak D match, TRBD1 (8 bases). In germline, CDR1 is SGHDT, CDR2 YYEEEE. Trimming left V 1 base short and J 2 bases short, with 13 bases between. This CDR3 is built from 15 residues. The CDR3 nucleotides are TGTGCCAGCAGCTTGAGGACAGGGAGGGCCTACGAGCAGTACTTC. Protein product: CASSLRTGRAYEQYF.

The genes are TRBV5-3 and TRBJ2-7; D is possibly TRBD1 (5 bases). TRBV5-3 is treated as an ORF (open reading frame) with a function not yet certain. Trimming stripped 2 bases from V and 3 bases from J, with 18 bases between. CDR3 length equals 16 residues. The CDR3 here is CARSFRKQELYYEQYF. CDR3 DNA sequence: TGTGCCAGAAGCTTCCGAAAACAGGAATTATACTACGAGCAGTACTTC.

The rearrangement links TRBV30 to TRBJ1-2; D possibly corresponds to TRBD1 (6 bases). The CDR3 totals 15 residues. Germline CDR1 reads GTSNPN; CDR2 reads SVGIG (reference sequence). Trimming removed 0 bases at V and 8 bases at J, with 19 bases between. This CDR3 is CAWSVGVQGTAGYTF. DNA of the CDR3: TGTGCCTGGAGTGTAGGTGTGCAGGGGACGGCGGGCTACACCTTC. Full variable domain (outside the CDR3, taken from reference TRBV30 and TRBJ1-2): SQTIHQWPATLVQPVGSPLSLECTVEGTSNPNLYWYRQAAGRGLQLLFYSVGIGQISSEVPQNLSASRPQDRQFILSSKKLLLSDSGFYLCAWSVGVQGTAGYTFGSGTRLTVV.

The chain joins TRBV19 to TRBJ2-7, with unresolved D. The CDR3 has 14 residues. Germline V gene sequence: CDR1 LNHDA, CDR2 SQIVND (reference sequence). V dropped 3 bases and J dropped 2 bases, with 11 bases sitting between them. The CDR3 spells CASSILAGTYEQYF. The CDR3 DNA sequence: TGTGCCAGTAGTATTTTGGCAGGAACCTACGAGCAGTACTTC. The full variable domain, rest sourced from reference TRBV19 and TRBJ2-7, is DGGITQSPKYLFRKEGQNVTLSCEQNLNHDAMYWYRQDPGQGLRLIYYSQIVNDFQKGDIAEGYSVSREKKESFPLTVTSAQKNPTAFYLCASSILAGTYEQYFGPGTRLTVT.

The J gene is TRBJ1-2, the V gene TRBV20-1; no clear D. CDR3 size: 10 residues. CDR1 DFQATT and CDR2 SNEGSKA come from the germline V gene (reference sequence). The V end was cut by 6 bases, the J end by 7 bases, with 9 bases between. Here the CDR3 DNA reads TGCAGTGCCGTGGGAGCTGGCTACACCTTC. Its translation: CSAVGAGYTF.

CDR3 residues: CASSMGTSEQYF. The CDR3 DNA sequence: TGTGCCAGTAGTATGGGGACTTCGGAACAGTACTTC. J is TRBJ2-7 and V is TRBV19; D possibly corresponds to TRBD2 (6 bases). V was clipped by 3 bases and J by 10 bases, with 13 bases between them. Germline V CDR1 and CDR2: LNHDA, SQIVND (reference sequence). The CDR3 has 12 amino acids.

This rearrangement joins TRBV4-1 to TRBJ2-5, with 8 positions matching TRBD2. This CDR3 comprises 13 residues. V gave up 3 bases and J gave up 12 bases; unmatched junction bases: 9. CDR1 is MGHRA and CDR2 is YSYEKL in the germline V gene. CDR3 in DNA: TGCGCCAGCAGCCAGACGACCTTGGGACTAGAGTACTTC. Protein: CASSQTTLGLEYF.

This clone has only one observation. This chain joins TRBV7-2 and TRBJ1-1, with D perhaps TRBD1 (5 bases). Germline V CDR1 and CDR2: SGHTA, FQGNSA. CDR3 length: 14 amino acids. V lost 1 base and J 5 bases, leaving 11 bases between the germline ends. CDR3 DNA sequence: TGTGCCAGCAGCTTAGTAGGGGAAGGGACTGAAGCTTTCTTT. Amino acids: CASSLVGEGTEAFF.

The chain has TRBV7-2 and TRBJ1-1, with TRBD1 as a possible D gene (5 bases). V gave up 7 bases and J gave up 8 bases, with 17 bases separating them. Germline CDR1 reads SGHTA; CDR2 reads FQGNSA. The CDR3 runs 13 residues. DNA of the CDR3: TGTGCCAGCATATTATTAGGGGATTGGGAAGCTTTCTTT. It translates to CASILLGDWEAFF.

The genes are TRBV5-1 and TRBJ2-7; 7 bases are shared with TRBD2. V was pared by 4 bases and J by 2 bases, with 3 bases of the junction left unmatched. The length of the CDR3 is 13 residues. The germline V gene has CDR1 SGHRS and CDR2 YFSETQ. The CDR3 loop is CASSGGGAYEQYF. The CDR3 bases are TGCGCCAGCAGCGGGGGGGGAGCCTACGAGCAGTACTTC.

CDR3 bases: TGTGCCAGTAGTACCCCGACCGGACAGGGGGTCTATGGCTACACCTTC. Translated, it gives CASSTPTGQGVYGYTF. The chain joins TRBV19 to TRBJ1-2, with 10 bases matching TRBD1. Trimming removed 4 bases from V and 4 bases from J; junction bases left unmatched: 9. The CDR3 covers 16 residues. Germline values: CDR1 LNHDA, CDR2 SQIVND (reference sequence).

V is TRBV11-2 and J is TRBJ2-2; 8 bases align to TRBD2. Unmatched junction bases numbered 19, after V lost 7 bases and J lost 6 bases. Germline V gene data show CDR1 as SGHAT and CDR2 as FQNNGV. The CDR3 length is 18 residues. The CDR3 sequence is CASKAGVQGRPKAGELFF. The CDR3 DNA reads TGTGCCAGCAAAGCGGGGGTCCAGGGTCGCCCAAAGGCCGGGGAGCTGTTTTTT.

The chain links TRBV27 to TRBJ1-5, with a tentative D call TRBD1 (5 bases). The CDR3 totals 20 residues. Germline CDR1 and CDR2: MNHEY and SMNVEV (reference sequence). Trimming stripped 5 bases from V and 4 bases from J, with 30 bases between. The CDR3 DNA reads TGTGCCAGCAGTCGATCGGGCCAAATGGGGCACCCCGCACTTAATCAGCCCCAGCATTTT. Its protein is CASSRSGQMGHPALNQPQHF.

This chain connects TRBV25-1 to TRBJ2-5; 13 positions agree with TRBD2. The end of the DNA fits TRBJ2-7 better, so the J call may be wrong. The CDR3 is 15 residues long. The germline V gene encodes CDR1 MGHDK and CDR2 SYGVNS. This CDR3 is CASGGLAGNAYEQYF. The DNA for the CDR3 is TGTGCCAGCGGGGGACTAGCGGGGAACGCCTACGAGCAGTACTTC.

In this sample, this clone turned up once. The V gene is TRBV28, the J gene TRBJ2-2; 8 nucleotides line up with TRBD1. With 5 bases clipped from V and 5 bases from J, the junction kept 7 bases outside the gene matches. The CDR3 length is 15 residues. The germline V gene has CDR1 MDHEN and CDR2 SYDVKM. This CDR3 reads CASSPGGVGTGELFF. CDR3 bases: TGTGCCAGCAGTCCAGGGGGCGTAGGGACCGGGGAGCTGTTTTTT. Based on the CDR3 plus reference TRBV28 and TRBJ2-2, the full variable domain is DVKVTQSSRYLVKRTGEKVFLECVQDMDHENMFWYRQDPGLGLRLIYFSYDVKMKEKGDIPEGYSVSREKKERFSLILESASTNQTSMYLCASSPGGVGTGELFFGEGSRLTVL.

J is TRBJ2-7 and V is TRBV29-1; the match to TRBD1 covers 9 bases. The CDR3 spans 17 residues. CDR1 and CDR2 from the germline V gene are SQVTM and ANQGSEA. The trim removed 4 bases at V and 3 bases at J, leaving 16 bases unmatched. The CDR3 sequence is CSVGTPHSGTGIYEQYF. The CDR3 DNA reads as TGCAGCGTTGGAACACCCCACTCCGGGACAGGGATCTACGAGCAGTACTTC.